Given below is one TCR beta chain in context. Antigen specificity is unknown. This record comes from a study of cytomegalovirus exposure and HLA in healthy donors. Study-level points and caveats: There was a cluster of highly shared sequence variants that was likely a sequencing artifact. Reportedly, a later analysis found an Asian-associated ancestry cluster had fewer N-insertions than the roughly 630-donor mean. On later analysis, the bulk of CMV-associated TCR beta chains appeared to be HLA-restricted. A later analysis showed HLA-associated TCR beta chains outstripping equally common others in clonal expansion.

CDR1 and CDR2 from the germline V gene are SNHLY and FYNNEI. This CDR3 contains 14 residues. J lost 9 bases, V lost 7 bases, and 13 bases had no gene match. PCR amplification relied on 60 Vbeta primers (plus 13 Jbeta primers). Here immunoSEQ multiplex PCR was the method, and the copy in TCRdb shows in-frame clones only, minus some. Here the sample table reports some 200,000 clones. The receptor was derived from a woman between 18 and 29 years old in good health and CMV-seropositive. The chain carries TRBV2 and TRBJ2-5; TRBD2 agrees at 8 bases. The sequencing input was PBMCs. The CDR3 DNA reads TGTGCCAGCATCCCGGGGACTAGTCCGTCGGCCCAGTACTTC. Residues: CASIPGTSPSAQYF.